This entry lists 29 T cell receptor beta chains sequenced from one sample in a study of vaccination effects on CD4 cells after COVID-19. ViraFEST assay sequencing came after antigen-specific CD4+ T cells were expanded with viral peptide pools. Scientists isolated CD4+ T cells after a roughly 9-day culture period ended. Profiling relied on immunoSEQ multiplex PCR, and the TCRdb table lists in-frame clones only, not all of them. This table holds 50,000 to 65,000 clones, 80% found once. No cognate antigen is known for these TCRs. Specimen: CD4+ T cells from PBMCs cultured with HCoV-229E spike peptides, collected before COVID-19 vaccination. These receptors were taken from a human donor who received a COVID-19 vaccine.

The chain is built from TRBV4-1 and TRBJ2-2, with D hard to call. CDR1 and CDR2 from the germline V gene are MGHRA and YSYEKL. With 0 bases removed from V and 4 bases from J, the gap between germline ends came to 6 bases. This CDR3 is built from 14 residues. The CDR3 DNA is TGCGCCAGCAGCCAAGAAACTCGCACCGGGGAGCTGTTTTTT. Encoded protein: CASSQETRTGELFF.

This chain joins TRBV19 and TRBJ2-7, with 8 positions matching TRBD1. This CDR3 is 14 amino acids long. Germline CDR1 LNHDA, CDR2 SQIVND (reference sequence). V lost 3 bases to trimming and J lost 2 bases; unmatched junction nucleotides: 3. The CDR3, as DNA: TGTGCCAGTAGTATTTTGGACAGGGCCTACGAGCAGTACGTC. Translation gives CASSILDRAYEQYV.

The chain joins TRBV6-5 to TRBJ1-6; D gene ambiguous. The CDR3 contains 16 residues. V lost 0 bases to trimming and J lost 9 bases, with 15 bases between them. CDR1 and CDR2 from the germline V gene are MNHEY and SVGAGI. CDR3 loop: CASSYSPEGTRSPLHF. The CDR3 nucleotides are TGTGCCAGCAGTTACTCGCCGGAAGGCACTCGTTCACCCCTCCACTTT.

This sequence joins TRBV19 and TRBJ1-2, with TRBD1 as a possible D gene (6 bases). V dropped 6 bases and J dropped 2 bases, with 10 bases sitting between them. From germline, CDR1 is LNHDA and CDR2 SQIVND (reference sequence). CDR3 length equals 13 residues. This CDR3 is CASRDSENYGYTF. The CDR3 nucleotides read TGTGCCAGTAGGGACAGCGAAAACTATGGCTACACCTTC.

The V gene is TRBV19, the J gene TRBJ2-1, with 7 positions matching TRBD2. Per the germline V gene, CDR1 is LNHDA and CDR2 is SQIVND (reference sequence). The CDR3 is 16 residues long. The trim removed 3 bases at V and 4 bases at J, leaving 9 bases unmatched. This CDR3 reads CASSISLAVSYNEQFF. The CDR3 DNA follows: TGTGCCAGTAGTATTTCTCTAGCGGTGTCGTACAATGAGCAGTTCTTC.

This clone was picked up a small number of times. Other nucleotide sequences in the sample specify the same CDR3. The chain links TRBV7-2 to TRBJ1-5; D is possibly TRBD1 (6 bases). V lost 1 base to trimming and J lost 2 bases, with 6 bases between them. The CDR3 contains 14 residues. Looked up from germline, CDR1 is SGHTA and CDR2 is FQGNSA. DNA for the CDR3: TGTGCCAGCAGCTTAGGACAGGGCAATCAGCCCCAGCATTTT. Translated: CASSLGQGNQPQHF. Drawing the rest from reference TRBV7-2 and TRBJ1-5, the complete variable domain is GAGVSQSPSNKVTEKGKDVELRCDPISGHTALYWYRQSLGQGLEFLIYFQGNSAPDKSGLPSDRFSAERTGGSVSTLTIQRTQQEDSAVYLCASSLGQGNQPQHFGDGTRLSIL.

The chain employs TRBV5-1 and TRBJ2-5; the D gene could be TRBD1 or TRBD2 (6 bases each). Looked up from germline, CDR1 is SGHRS and CDR2 is YFSETQ. Trimming pared 2 bases from V and 5 bases from J, leaving 13 bases between. The CDR3 is made up of 14 amino acids. CDR3 bases: TGCGCCAGCAGCTTCGGGGGCGGGGAGGAGACCCAGTACTTC. Protein sequence: CASSFGGGEETQYF.

V and J are TRBV5-1 and TRBJ2-5; tentatively, D is TRBD1 (5 bases). With 2 bases removed from V and 5 bases from J, the gap between germline ends came to 13 bases. The germline CDR1 and CDR2 sequences are SGHRS and YFSETQ. The CDR3 length is 14 residues. For the CDR3, the DNA is TGCGCCAGCAGCTTCCAGGGTCATATTGAGACCCAGTACTTC. This gives the protein CASSFQGHIETQYF.

The V gene is TRBV3-1 (or the pseudogene TRBV3-2), the J gene TRBJ2-3; D uncertain. Per germline, CDR1 LGHDT and CDR2 YNNKEL (reference sequence). Trimming took 2 bases from V and 10 from J, leaving 10 bases between them. CDR3 length equals 12 residues. The CDR3: CASSQFGFAQYF. In nucleotides, the CDR3 is TGTGCCAGCAGCCAATTTGGGTTCGCGCAGTATTTT.

V is TRBV10-3 and J is TRBJ2-5; 10 bases agree with TRBD2. This CDR3 has 15 residues. V shed 4 bases, J shed 5 bases, and the junction held 7 bases outside the gene matches. Germline V gene sequence: CDR1 ENHRY, CDR2 SYGVKD. The CDR3 DNA sequence: TGTGCCATCAGTGGAAGCGGGGGGGCCCAGGAGACCCAGTACTTC. Its protein product is CAISGSGGAQETQYF.

The rearrangement uses TRBV5-1 and TRBJ2-1; possibly TRBD1 for D (6 bases). This CDR3 spans 18 amino acids. Trimming cost V 0 bases and J 0 bases, with 16 bases left between them. From germline, CDR1 is SGHRS and CDR2 YFSETQ. The CDR3 sequence: CASSLVIDRLSSYNEQFF. The CDR3 DNA reads as TGCGCCAGCAGCTTGGTTATCGACAGGCTTAGCTCCTACAATGAGCAGTTCTTC.

This chain joins TRBV6-6 and TRBJ1-5; D is unresolved. Germline CDR1 and CDR2: MNHNY and SVGAGI (reference sequence). V shed 2 bases and J shed 1 base, with 12 bases lying between them. The CDR3 totals 16 residues. The DNA for the CDR3 is TGTGCCAGCAGTTACCTTAGATCTCAAAGCAATCAGCCCCAGCATTTT. Its translation is CASSYLRSQSNQPQHF.

V and J are TRBV4-2 and TRBJ1-2, with D perhaps TRBD1 (6 bases). Per germline, CDR1 LGHNA and CDR2 YNFKEQ. Trimming removed 0 bases from V and 2 bases from J, with 10 bases in between. The CDR3 totals 15 residues. The CDR3 coding sequence is TGTGCCAGCAGCCAAGACGGGGGGCCAAACTATGGCTACACCTTC. Amino acids: CASSQDGGPNYGYTF.

The chain is built from TRBV5-8 and TRBJ1-5, with a tentative D call TRBD1 (5 bases). The CDR3 is 15 amino acids. Trimming shortened V by 4 bases and J by 0 bases, and 11 bases separated the two germline ends. The germline V gene has CDR1 SGHTS and CDR2 YDEGEE. The CDR3 sequence: CASSLGLISNQPQHF. In DNA form, the CDR3 reads TGTGCCAGCAGCCTGGGACTTATTAGCAATCAGCCCCAGCATTTT.

This clone was picked up a small number of times. The V call is TRBV3-1 (or the pseudogene TRBV3-2), the J call TRBJ1-5; D call uncertain. The CDR3 loop spans 14 amino acids. Germline CDR1 LGHDT, CDR2 YNNKEL (reference sequence). V was cut by 5 bases and J by 0 bases, with 8 bases left in between. Here the CDR3 reads CASSVDTSNQPQHF. The CDR3 region has the DNA TGTGCCAGCAGCGTTGACACTAGCAATCAGCCCCAGCATTTT.

This chain joins TRBV9 and TRBJ1-1; unclear D gene. The CDR3 spans 15 residues. In germline, CDR1 is SGDLS, CDR2 YYNGEE. V was shortened by 0 bases and J by 0 bases, with 9 bases between the two germline ends. CDR3 bases: TGTGCCAGCAGCGTAGTCAGGTCATTGAACACTGAAGCTTTCTTT. Encoded protein: CASSVVRSLNTEAFF. Supplemented by reference TRBV9 and TRBJ1-1, the full variable domain reads DSGVTQTPKHLITATGQRVTLRCSPRSGDLSVYWYQQSLDQGLQFLIQYYNGEERAKGNILERFSAQQFPDLHSELNLSSLELGDSALYFCASSVVRSLNTEAFFGQGTRLTVV.

The gene calls are TRBV4-1 and TRBJ2-1, with 8 bases fitting TRBD2. Germline values: CDR1 MGHRA, CDR2 YSYEKL. The junction had 11 bases not matched to a gene; V was cut back by 1 base and J by 9 bases. The CDR3 is 16 residues long. CDR3 nucleotides: TGCGCCAGCAGCCAAGGGCCAGCGGGGGACGGCGGTGAGCAGTTCTTC. Translating gives CASSQGPAGDGGEQFF.

This clone has a handful of counts. The CDR3: CSVATANTEAFF. CDR3 nucleotide sequence: TGCAGCGTTGCAACCGCGAACACTGAAGCTTTCTTT. The genes are TRBV29-1 and TRBJ1-1; D not certain. V was clipped by 4 bases and J by 1 base, with 7 bases between them. The CDR3 has 12 amino acids. Germline lookup yields CDR1 SQVTM and CDR2 ANQGSEA.

This clone was recorded once. The chain has TRBV24-1 and TRBJ2-5, with a possible D match to TRBD1 (6 bases). Germline V lookup: CDR1 KGHDR, CDR2 SFDVKD. The length of the CDR3 is 15 residues. Between the trimmed V and J ends, which lost 3 bases and 0 bases, there was a span of 10 bases. The CDR3: CATSDADRYQETQYF. CDR3 DNA: TGTGCCACCAGTGATGCCGACAGGTACCAAGAGACCCAGTACTTC.

To note about this clone: Distinct nucleotide sequences in the sample also encode this CDR3. The genes are TRBV9 and TRBJ1-1, with D maybe TRBD1 (6 bases). Trimming stripped 0 bases from V and 5 bases from J, with 11 bases between. The germline gives CDR1 SGDLS, CDR2 YYNGEE. This CDR3 spans 14 amino acids. This chain's CDR3 is CASSVDTGTTEAFF. The CDR3 nucleotides read TGTGCCAGCAGCGTAGATACAGGGACAACTGAAGCTTTCTTT. The full variable domain, in which reference TRBV9 and TRBJ1-1 provide the parts outside the CDR3, is DSGVTQTPKHLITATGQRVTLRCSPRSGDLSVYWYQQSLDQGLQFLIQYYNGEERAKGNILERFSAQQFPDLHSELNLSSLELGDSALYFCASSVDTGTTEAFFGQGTRLTVV.

This chain connects TRBV28 to TRBJ1-1, with a weak D call TRBD1 (5 bases). V was pared by 6 bases and J by 0 bases, with 5 bases between. The CDR3 is made up of 12 amino acids. The germline V gene has CDR1 MDHEN and CDR2 SYDVKM. CDR3 sequence (DNA): TGTGCCAGCAGGACAGTGAACACTGAAGCTTTCTTT. This sequence encodes CASRTVNTEAFF.

The V call is TRBV9, the J call TRBJ2-2; D is unclear. V was shortened by 3 bases and J by 2 bases, with 14 bases between the two germline ends. The CDR3 spans 16 residues. Germline CDR1 SGDLS, CDR2 YYNGEE. CDR3: CASSGGDGFNTGELFF. The CDR3 bases are TGTGCCAGCAGCGGGGGTGATGGTTTTAACACCGGGGAGCTGTTTTTT. The full variable domain, completed using reference TRBV9 and TRBJ2-2, is DSGVTQTPKHLITATGQRVTLRCSPRSGDLSVYWYQQSLDQGLQFLIQYYNGEERAKGNILERFSAQQFPDLHSELNLSSLELGDSALYFCASSGGDGFNTGELFFGEGSRLTVL.

This chain links TRBV19 with TRBJ2-1; D assignment may be TRBD1 or TRBD2 (5 bases each). V was cut by 1 base and J by 1 base, with 11 bases left in between. The germline V gene has CDR1 LNHDA and CDR2 SQIVND (reference sequence). The length of the CDR3 is 16 residues. As DNA, the CDR3 is TGTGCCAGTAGTATAGTTCCGGGGCGATCCTACAATGAGCAGTTCTTC. This sequence encodes CASSIVPGRSYNEQFF.

This rearrangement joins TRBV2 to TRBJ1-2; possibly TRBD1 for D (6 bases). V was cut by 4 bases and J by 3 bases, with 12 bases left in between. This CDR3 is 14 amino acids long. Per germline, CDR1 SNHLY and CDR2 FYNNEI. The CDR3 protein is CASSVAGVDYGYTF. CDR3 bases: TGTGCCAGCAGTGTCGCAGGGGTTGACTATGGCTACACCTTC.

This clone turned up a few times. This chain connects TRBV6-5 to TRBJ2-7; weak D call: TRBD2 (6 bases). Trimming took 8 bases from V and 5 from J, leaving 16 bases between them. Germline CDR1 MNHEY, CDR2 SVGAGI. This CDR3 comprises 13 residues. CDR3 coding DNA: TGTGCCAGCCATTCGTATGGAGGGCACGAGCAGTACGTC. This codes for CASHSYGGHEQYV.

J is TRBJ1-1 and V is TRBV2, with D possibly being TRBD1 (6 bases). V dropped 4 bases and J dropped 1 base, with 7 bases sitting between them. The CDR3 sequence is 13 residues long. Germline loops: CDR1 SNHLY, CDR2 FYNNEI. CDR3 nucleotide sequence: TGTGCCAGCAGTGTGACAGGGAACACTGAAGCTTTCTTT. Translated: CASSVTGNTEAFF.

V is TRBV6-6 and J is TRBJ1-4; no clear D gene. The V end was cut by 6 bases, the J end by 4 bases, with 3 bases between. The CDR3 runs 11 residues. The germline CDR1 and CDR2 sequences are MNHNY and SVGAGI (reference sequence). The CDR3 coding sequence is TGTGCCAGCAGGGATAATGAAAAACTGTTTTTT. As protein: CASRDNEKLFF.

Here the CDR3 reads CSAIQSGGYTF. DNA of the CDR3: TGCAGTGCTATCCAATCGGGGGGCTACACCTTC. V and J are TRBV20-1 and TRBJ1-2, with unresolved D. Trimming cost V 4 bases and J 8 bases, with 11 bases left between them. The germline CDR1 and CDR2 sequences are DFQATT and SNEGSKA (reference sequence). The CDR3 sequence is 11 residues long.

This clone was observed a handful of times. The rearrangement joins TRBV30 to TRBJ2-1; 8 nucleotides line up with TRBD1. V lost 4 bases, J lost 7 bases, and 12 bases stayed unmatched. The CDR3 covers 15 residues. In germline, CDR1 is GTSNPN, CDR2 SVGIG (reference sequence). The CDR3 loop reads CAWNLGWDRSNEQFF. Written as DNA, the CDR3 is TGTGCCTGGAACCTGGGATGGGACAGGTCAAATGAGCAGTTCTTC.